The 27 T cell receptor beta chains presented below share a single source sample, sequenced in a study of CD8+ T cells in alopecia areata. In each case, RNA was isolated and then reverse transcribed into cDNA as the sequencing template. The repertoire was sequenced with immunoSEQ multiplex PCR; TCRdb's copy has only in-frame clones and lacks some. Here the sample spans about 120,000 clones, roughly 66% being singletons. Material for sequencing was CD4+ T cells sorted from blood. The receptors stem from a human donor in good health.

This clone turned up a few times. The rearrangement uses TRBV11-1 and TRBJ2-3; 8 bases match TRBD1. J was trimmed by 3 bases and V by 4 bases; bases with no gene match: 6. This CDR3 spans 15 amino acids. CDR1 and CDR2 from the germline V gene are SGHAT and FQDESV (reference sequence). The DNA for the CDR3 is TGTGCCAGCAGCTCGGACAGGGTTGGGACAGATACGCAGTATTTT. This translates into CASSSDRVGTDTQYF.

The CDR3 protein is CASSVDAGGRGELFF. CDR3 nucleotides: TGTGCCAGCAGCGTAGATGCGGGGGGGAGAGGGGAGCTGTTTTTT. J is TRBJ2-2 and V is TRBV9; 9 bases map to TRBD2. With 0 bases clipped from V and 8 bases from J, the junction kept 5 bases outside the gene matches. The V gene's germline CDR1 is SGDLS and CDR2 YYNGEE. This CDR3 region has 15 residues. Combining the CDR3 with reference TRBV9 and TRBJ2-2 gives the whole variable domain DSGVTQTPKHLITATGQRVTLRCSPRSGDLSVYWYQQSLDQGLQFLIQYYNGEERAKGNILERFSAQQFPDLHSELNLSSLELGDSALYFCASSVDAGGRGELFFGEGSRLTVL.

This chain links TRBV29-1 with TRBJ2-2, with TRBD1 matching over 7 bases. This CDR3 is 14 amino acids long. V shed 6 bases, J shed 2 bases, and the junction held 6 bases outside the gene matches. Germline V lookup: CDR1 SQVTM, CDR2 ANQGSEA. The CDR3 bases are TGCAGCGTGGGCCGGGACAGTAACACCGGGGAGCTGTTTTTT. This encodes CSVGRDSNTGELFF.

The rearrangement uses TRBV30 and TRBJ1-1; D gene ambiguous. The CDR3 runs 14 residues. The V gene lost 7 bases and the J gene lost 0 bases, with 15 bases spanning the gap. Germline V gene sequence: CDR1 GTSNPN, CDR2 SVGIG (reference sequence). The CDR3 nucleotides read TGTGCCTTAGATTCCGGAACCCTGAACACTGAAGCTTTCTTT. It codes for CALDSGTLNTEAFF.

This clone was seen a handful of times. The rearrangement joins TRBV7-2 to TRBJ1-5; no clear D gene. The CDR3 totals 15 residues. Trimming took off 1 base at V and 0 bases at J, with 7 bases between the two ends. Per germline, CDR1 SGHTA and CDR2 FQGNSA. This chain's CDR3 is CASSLGRLSNQPQHF. The CDR3 DNA reads as TGTGCCAGCAGCTTAGGGCGGCTTAGCAATCAGCCCCAGCATTTT. Looking up the rest from reference TRBV7-2 and TRBJ1-5 gives the full variable domain: GAGVSQSPSNKVTEKGKDVELRCDPISGHTALYWYRQSLGQGLEFLIYFQGNSAPDKSGLPSDRFSAERTGGSVSTLTIQRTQQEDSAVYLCASSLGRLSNQPQHFGDGTRLSIL.

The chain links TRBV5-1 to TRBJ1-6; D is possibly TRBD1 (5 bases). Trimming stripped 0 bases from V and 12 bases from J, with 7 bases between. This CDR3 spans 12 amino acids. Germline V gene data show CDR1 as SGHRS and CDR2 as YFSETQ. The CDR3 reads CASSLEGRPLHF. The CDR3 DNA follows: TGCGCCAGCAGCTTGGAGGGGAGACCCCTCCACTTT.

As DNA, the CDR3 is TGTGCCAGCAGTATCTATAATTCACCCCTCCACTTT. This codes for CASSIYNSPLHF. The rearrangement uses TRBV6-5 and TRBJ1-6; no clear D gene. The CDR3 totals 12 residues. Germline CDR1 and CDR2: MNHEY and SVGAGI. V lost 5 bases to trimming and J lost 3 bases, with 2 bases between them.

The chain combines TRBV7-9 with TRBJ2-2; D is ambiguous. Trimming removed 0 bases at V and 0 bases at J, with 8 bases between. The germline V gene has CDR1 SEHNR and CDR2 FQNEAQ (reference sequence). The CDR3 spans 16 residues. CDR3 DNA sequence: TGTGCCAGCAGCTTAGCTTGGCTAGCGAACACCGGGGAGCTGTTTTTT. Its protein is CASSLAWLANTGELFF. The full variable domain, in which reference TRBV7-9 and TRBJ2-2 provide the parts outside the CDR3, is DTGVSQNPRHKITKRGQNVTFRCDPISEHNRLYWYRQTLGQGPEFLTYFQNEAQLEKSRLLSDRFSAERPKGSFSTLEIQRTEQGDSAMYLCASSLAWLANTGELFFGEGSRLTVL.

This chain uses TRBV6-5 with TRBJ2-5; D remains ambiguous. Trimming pared 2 bases from V and 5 bases from J, leaving 6 bases between. The length of the CDR3 is 12 residues. CDR1 MNHEY and CDR2 SVGAGI come from the germline V gene. The CDR3 loop reads CASSYIGETQYF. Written as DNA, the CDR3 is TGTGCCAGCAGTTACATTGGGGAGACCCAGTACTTC.

This chain connects TRBV15 to TRBJ1-2, with a weak D call TRBD1 (5 bases). The CDR3 spans 13 residues. V gave up 4 bases and J gave up 5 bases, with 11 bases separating them. Per germline, CDR1 LNHNV and CDR2 YYDKDF (reference sequence). The CDR3 DNA sequence: TGTGCCACCAGCACCCAGGAGGGGTATGGCTACACCTTC. It is translated as CATSTQEGYGYTF.

J is TRBJ1-1 and V is TRBV30; D not resolved. Between the trimmed V and J ends, which lost 3 bases and 3 bases, there was a span of 8 bases. In germline, CDR1 is GTSNPN, CDR2 SVGIG (reference sequence). CDR3 length equals 12 residues. CDR3: CAWRNKHTEAFF. Here the CDR3 DNA reads TGTGCCTGGAGAAACAAACACACTGAAGCTTTCTTT.

V gene TRBV7-2 combines with J gene TRBJ2-2, with D uncertain. V was cut by 5 bases and J by 3 bases, with 10 bases left in between. Germline V gene sequence: CDR1 SGHTA, CDR2 FQGNSA. The CDR3 extends over 14 amino acids. CDR3 nucleotide sequence: TGTGCCAGCAGCCGCGGATCGGACACCGGGGAGCTGTTTTTT. Protein product: CASSRGSDTGELFF. Filled out from reference TRBV7-2 and TRBJ2-2, the complete variable domain reads GAGVSQSPSNKVTEKGKDVELRCDPISGHTALYWYRQSLGQGLEFLIYFQGNSAPDKSGLPSDRFSAERTGGSVSTLTIQRTQQEDSAVYLCASSRGSDTGELFFGEGSRLTVL.

This clone occurred a few times. This rearrangement joins TRBV27 to TRBJ2-5; D is possibly TRBD1 (6 bases). This CDR3 spans 14 amino acids. The germline CDR1 and CDR2 sequences are MNHEY and SMNVEV (reference sequence). V was clipped by 5 bases and J by 1 base, with 11 bases between them. The CDR3 sequence is CASSPDRSQETQYF. The CDR3 DNA follows: TGTGCCAGCAGTCCTGACAGGAGCCAAGAGACCCAGTACTTC.

J is TRBJ2-7 and V is TRBV18; no reliable D call. Germline V gene sequence: CDR1 KGHSH, CDR2 LQKENI. This CDR3 comprises 15 residues. Trimming left V 6 bases short and J 0 bases short, with 15 bases between. CDR3 residues: CASSPSFTGSYEQYF. In nucleotides, the CDR3 is TGTGCCAGCTCCCCTTCTTTTACGGGCTCCTACGAGCAGTACTTC.

The genes are TRBV7-6 and TRBJ2-3; 8 bases are a match to TRBD1. The junction had 1 base not matched to a gene; V was cut back by 4 bases and J by 4 bases. The germline gives CDR1 SGHVS, CDR2 FNYEAQ. The CDR3 is made up of 13 amino acids. In DNA, the CDR3 is TGTGCCAGCAGCTGGACAGGGTCAGATACGCAGTATTTT. Residues: CASSWTGSDTQYF.

The J gene is TRBJ2-3, the V gene TRBV7-2; 8 bases are shared with TRBD2. Germline lookup yields CDR1 SGHTA and CDR2 FQGNSA. CDR3 length: 17 amino acids. Losses at the gene ends were 3 bases for V and 2 bases for J; bases not matched to a gene: 10. CDR3 region: CASSFGGWRGATDTQYF. The CDR3 nucleotides are TGTGCCAGCAGCTTCGGAGGATGGCGGGGGGCCACAGATACGCAGTATTTT. The whole variable domain, filled in from reference TRBV7-2 and TRBJ2-3, reads GAGVSQSPSNKVTEKGKDVELRCDPISGHTALYWYRQSLGQGLEFLIYFQGNSAPDKSGLPSDRFSAERTGGSVSTLTIQRTQQEDSAVYLCASSFGGWRGATDTQYFGPGTRLTVL.

The chain combines TRBV6-5 with TRBJ1-1, with 7 bases lining up with TRBD1. The ends lost 2 bases at V and 5 bases at J; junction bases unmatched: 5. CDR1 MNHEY and CDR2 SVGAGI come from the germline V gene. The CDR3 consists of 14 residues. CDR3 loop: CASSYGRGRTEAFF. The CDR3 nucleotides read TGTGCCAGCAGTTACGGGAGGGGGCGAACTGAAGCTTTCTTT.

V gene TRBV6-6 combines with J gene TRBJ2-7; 7 bases are a match to TRBD2. This CDR3 region has 15 residues. Germline-derived CDR1 and CDR2 are MNHNY and SVGAGI (reference sequence). After removal of 2 bases from V and 2 bases from J, the junction contained 6 bases not matched to a gene. The CDR3 protein is CASSYDGGGAYEQYF. The CDR3, as DNA: TGTGCCAGCAGTTACGATGGTGGGGGGGCCTACGAGCAGTACTTC.

The chain couples TRBV19 to TRBJ1-1; no reliable D call. Germline CDR1 is LNHDA and CDR2 is SQIVND (reference sequence). The V end lost 7 bases, the J end lost 7 bases, and 22 bases lay between the germline ends. The CDR3 spans 15 residues. The CDR3 is CASTSRLSTWGEAFF. The DNA of the CDR3 is TGTGCCAGTACCTCCAGACTCTCAACTTGGGGTGAAGCTTTCTTT.

In its sample, this clone was seen a few times. The J gene is TRBJ2-1, the V gene TRBV7-8; 10 bases agree with TRBD2. CDR3 length: 16 residues. J was trimmed by 6 bases and V by 0 bases; bases with no gene match: 5. Germline V gives CDR1 SGHVS, CDR2 FQNEAQ. The CDR3, as DNA: TGTGCCAGCAGCTTAGCGTGGAGCGGGGGGGCCAATGAGCAGTTCTTC. Amino acid sequence: CASSLAWSGGANEQFF.

The rearrangement links TRBV29-1 to TRBJ1-1; no definite D call. CDR3 length: 14 amino acids. The V and J ends lost 1 base and 5 bases respectively, with 14 bases between them. Germline V gene data show CDR1 as SQVTM and CDR2 as ANQGSEA. CDR3 DNA: TGCAGCGTTGAAGTATCGGTCGCGGGGACTGAAGCTTTCTTT. As protein: CSVEVSVAGTEAFF.

The chain links TRBV29-1 to TRBJ2-2; D not resolved. CDR1 is SQVTM and CDR2 is ANQGSEA in the germline V gene. CDR3 length: 12 amino acids. V lost 5 bases, J lost 1 base, and 5 bases lay in between. The CDR3 coding sequence is TGCAGCGTTAGGGTGAACACCGGGGAGCTGTTTTTT. Its translation is CSVRVNTGELFF.

J is TRBJ2-5 and V is TRBV5-4, with D possibly being TRBD1 or TRBD2 (5 bases each). Germline CDR1 SGHNT, CDR2 YYREEE (reference sequence). The V and J ends lost 7 bases and 1 base respectively, with 11 bases between them. This CDR3 region has 13 residues. CDR3 coding DNA: TGTGCCAGCTCTAGGGACCTCCAAGAGACCCAGTACTTC. Its translation: CASSRDLQETQYF.

A word on this clone: At one end, the junction sequence differs from germline, possibly due to a read error. The chain employs TRBV7-2 and TRBJ2-5; 9 bases match TRBD2. Germline V gene lookup returns CDR1 SGHTA and CDR2 FQGNSA. This CDR3 comprises 14 residues. CDR3 in amino acids: CASTTGLAREAQYF. Written as DNA, the CDR3 is TGTGCCAGCACCACGGGACTAGCAAGAGAGGCCCAGTACTTC.

The table lists this clone with a few counts. The chain has TRBV5-4 and TRBJ2-5, with D possibly being TRBD1 (5 bases). The germline V gene has CDR1 SGHNT and CDR2 YYREEE (reference sequence). This CDR3 region has 13 residues. The ends were cut back, 4 bases at V and 4 bases at J, with 11 bases in the middle. CDR3 amino acids: CASSAGRRETQYF. The CDR3 DNA reads TGTGCCAGCAGCGCAGGGCGGAGAGAGACCCAGTACTTC.

The chain combines TRBV9 with TRBJ1-3, with D tentatively TRBD1 (6 bases). Germline V gives CDR1 SGDLS, CDR2 YYNGEE. The CDR3 spans 16 residues. V was clipped by 0 bases and J by 2 bases, with 12 bases between them. CDR3 in DNA: TGTGCCAGCAGCGTAGCTACGACAGGCCCTGGAAACACCATATATTTT. Its translation: CASSVATTGPGNTIYF.

This chain joins TRBV27 and TRBJ1-6; a possible D gene is TRBD1 (6 bases). Trimming shortened V by 0 bases and J by 6 bases, and 12 bases separated the two germline ends. Germline assignment: CDR1 MNHEY and CDR2 SMNVEV (reference sequence). This CDR3 is 16 amino acids long. The CDR3 DNA reads TGTGCCAGCAGTTTATCTTGGACAGCCTTTAATTCACCCCTCCACTTT. Protein product: CASSLSWTAFNSPLHF.